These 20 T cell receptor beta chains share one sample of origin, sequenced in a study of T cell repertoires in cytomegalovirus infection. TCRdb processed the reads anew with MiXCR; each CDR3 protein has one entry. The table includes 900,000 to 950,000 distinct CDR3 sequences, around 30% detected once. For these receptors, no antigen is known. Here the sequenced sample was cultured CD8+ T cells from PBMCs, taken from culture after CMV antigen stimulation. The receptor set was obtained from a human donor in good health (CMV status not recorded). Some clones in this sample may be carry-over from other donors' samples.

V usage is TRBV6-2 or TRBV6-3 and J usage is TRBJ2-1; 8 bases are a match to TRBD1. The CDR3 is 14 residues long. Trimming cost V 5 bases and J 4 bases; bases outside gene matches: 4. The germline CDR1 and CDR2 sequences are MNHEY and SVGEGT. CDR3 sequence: CASSRQGMYNEQFF. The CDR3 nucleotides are TGTGCCAGCAGTCGACAGGGGATGTACAATGAGCAGTTCTTC.

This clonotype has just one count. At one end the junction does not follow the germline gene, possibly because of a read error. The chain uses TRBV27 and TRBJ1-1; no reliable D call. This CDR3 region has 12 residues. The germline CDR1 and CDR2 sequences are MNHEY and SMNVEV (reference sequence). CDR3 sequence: CDSSRQNTEAFF. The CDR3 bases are TGTGACAGCTCTCGACAGAACACTGAAGCTTTCTTT.

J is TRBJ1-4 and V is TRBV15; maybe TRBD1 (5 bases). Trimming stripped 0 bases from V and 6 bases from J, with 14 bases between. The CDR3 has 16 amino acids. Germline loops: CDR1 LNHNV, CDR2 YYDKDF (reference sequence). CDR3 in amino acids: CATSRERRGRDEKLFF. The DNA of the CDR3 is TGTGCCACCAGCAGAGAAAGGAGGGGTAGAGATGAAAAACTGTTTTTT.

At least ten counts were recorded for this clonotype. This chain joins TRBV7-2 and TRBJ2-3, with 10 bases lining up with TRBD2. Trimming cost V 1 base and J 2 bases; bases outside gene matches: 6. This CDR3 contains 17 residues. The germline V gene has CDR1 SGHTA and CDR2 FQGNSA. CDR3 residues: CASSLDLAGEFTDTQYF. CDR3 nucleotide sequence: TGTGCCAGCAGCTTAGACCTAGCGGGGGAATTCACAGATACGCAGTATTTT.

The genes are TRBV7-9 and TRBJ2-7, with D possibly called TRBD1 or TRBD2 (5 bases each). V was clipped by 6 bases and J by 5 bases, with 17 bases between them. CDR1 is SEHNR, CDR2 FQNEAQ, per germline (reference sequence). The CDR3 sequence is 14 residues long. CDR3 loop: CASRPGLEGNEQYV. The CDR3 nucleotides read TGTGCCAGCAGACCTGGACTCGAGGGGAACGAGCAGTACGTC.

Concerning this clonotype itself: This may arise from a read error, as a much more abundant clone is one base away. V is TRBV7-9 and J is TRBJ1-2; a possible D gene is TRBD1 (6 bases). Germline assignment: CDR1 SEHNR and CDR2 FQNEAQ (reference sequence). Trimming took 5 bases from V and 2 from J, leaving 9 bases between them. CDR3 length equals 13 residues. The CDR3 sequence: CASSNTGNYGYTF. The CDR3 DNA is TGTGCCAGCAGCAATACAGGGAACTATGGCTACACCTTC.

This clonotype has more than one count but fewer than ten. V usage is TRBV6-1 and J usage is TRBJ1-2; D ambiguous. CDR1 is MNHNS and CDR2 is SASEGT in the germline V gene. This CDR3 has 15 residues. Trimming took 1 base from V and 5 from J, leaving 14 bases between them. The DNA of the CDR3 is TGTGCCAGCAGTGAAGTGGGCAGGACTCTGTATGGCTACACCTTC. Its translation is CASSEVGRTLYGYTF.

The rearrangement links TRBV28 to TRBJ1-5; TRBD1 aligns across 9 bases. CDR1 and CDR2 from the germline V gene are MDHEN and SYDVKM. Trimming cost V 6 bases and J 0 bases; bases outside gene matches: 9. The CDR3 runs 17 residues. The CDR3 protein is CASRTGQGRYSNQPQHF. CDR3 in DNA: TGTGCCAGCAGAACGGGACAGGGCCGTTATAGCAATCAGCCCCAGCATTTT.

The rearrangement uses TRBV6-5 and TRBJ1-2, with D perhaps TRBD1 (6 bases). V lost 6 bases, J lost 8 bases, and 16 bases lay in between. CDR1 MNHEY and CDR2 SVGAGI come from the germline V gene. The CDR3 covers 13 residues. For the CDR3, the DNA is TGTGCCAGCAGATACAACAGGGTTTACGGCTACACCTTC. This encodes CASRYNRVYGYTF.

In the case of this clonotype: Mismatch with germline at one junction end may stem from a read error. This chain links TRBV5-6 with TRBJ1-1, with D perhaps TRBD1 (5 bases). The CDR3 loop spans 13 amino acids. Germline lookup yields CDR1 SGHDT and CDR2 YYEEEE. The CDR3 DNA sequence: TGTGTCAGCAGCTTGTCGACAGTTGATGAAGCTTTCTTT. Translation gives CVSSLSTVDEAFF.

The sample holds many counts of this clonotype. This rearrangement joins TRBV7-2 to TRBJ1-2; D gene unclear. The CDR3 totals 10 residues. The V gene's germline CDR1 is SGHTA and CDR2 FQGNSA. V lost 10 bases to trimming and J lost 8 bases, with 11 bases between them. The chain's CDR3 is CATRVSGYTF. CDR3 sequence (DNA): TGTGCCACTCGGGTTTCCGGCTACACCTTC.

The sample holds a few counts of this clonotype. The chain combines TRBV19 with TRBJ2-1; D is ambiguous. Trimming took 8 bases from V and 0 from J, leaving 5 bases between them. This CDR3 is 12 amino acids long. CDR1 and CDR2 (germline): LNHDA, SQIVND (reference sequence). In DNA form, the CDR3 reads TGTGCCAGTGTGAGCTCCTACAATGAGCAGTTCTTC. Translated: CASVSSYNEQFF.

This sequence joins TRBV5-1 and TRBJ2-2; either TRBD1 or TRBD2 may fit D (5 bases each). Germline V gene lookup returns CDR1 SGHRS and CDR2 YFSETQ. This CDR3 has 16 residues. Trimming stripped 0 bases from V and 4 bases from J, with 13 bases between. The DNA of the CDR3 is TGCGCCAGCAGCTTGGCCGTAGGGGACGGCACCGGGGAGCTGTTTTTT. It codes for CASSLAVGDGTGELFF.

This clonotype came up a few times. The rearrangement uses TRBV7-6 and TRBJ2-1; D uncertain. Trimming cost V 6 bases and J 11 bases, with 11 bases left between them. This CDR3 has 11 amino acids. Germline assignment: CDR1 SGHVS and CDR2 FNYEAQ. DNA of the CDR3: TGTGCCAGCAGTTGGACGGTCCAGCAGTTCTTC. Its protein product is CASSWTVQQFF.

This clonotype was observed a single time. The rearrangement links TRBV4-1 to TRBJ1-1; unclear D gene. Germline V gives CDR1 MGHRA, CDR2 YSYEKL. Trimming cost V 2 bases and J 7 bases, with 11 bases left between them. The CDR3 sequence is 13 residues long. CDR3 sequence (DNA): TGCGCCAGCAGCCAAATCCTCCGTGATGAAGCTTTCTTT. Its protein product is CASSQILRDEAFF.

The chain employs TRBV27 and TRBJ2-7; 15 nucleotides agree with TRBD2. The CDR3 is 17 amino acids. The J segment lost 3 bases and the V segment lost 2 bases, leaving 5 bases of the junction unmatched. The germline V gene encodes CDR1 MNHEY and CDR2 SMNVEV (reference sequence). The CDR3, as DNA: TGTGCCAGCAGTTTACTGCGGACTAGCGGGGGGGGCTACGAGCAGTACTTC. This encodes CASSLLRTSGGGYEQYF.

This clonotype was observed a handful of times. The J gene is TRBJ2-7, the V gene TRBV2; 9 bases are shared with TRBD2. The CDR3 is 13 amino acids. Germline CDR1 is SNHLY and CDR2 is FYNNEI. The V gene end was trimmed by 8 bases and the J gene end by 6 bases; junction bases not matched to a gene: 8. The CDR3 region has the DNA TGTGCCAGCGCCGCGGGACTAGCATCCGAGCAGTACTTC. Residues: CASAAGLASEQYF.

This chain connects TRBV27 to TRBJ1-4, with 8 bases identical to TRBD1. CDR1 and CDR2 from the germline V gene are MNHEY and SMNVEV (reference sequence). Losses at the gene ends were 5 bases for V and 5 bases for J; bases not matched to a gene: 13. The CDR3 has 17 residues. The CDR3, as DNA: TGTGCCAGCAGTCCTATCTCTGTTACAGGGGGGAATGAAAAACTGTTTTTT. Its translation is CASSPISVTGGNEKLFF.

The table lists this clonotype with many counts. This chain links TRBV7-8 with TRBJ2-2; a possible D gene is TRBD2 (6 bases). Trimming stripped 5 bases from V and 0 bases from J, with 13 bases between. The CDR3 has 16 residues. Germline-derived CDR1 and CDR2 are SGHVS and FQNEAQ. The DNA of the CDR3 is TGTGCCAGCAGCCCCGAGCCGGGGGCGAACACCGGGGAGCTGTTTTTT. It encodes CASSPEPGANTGELFF.

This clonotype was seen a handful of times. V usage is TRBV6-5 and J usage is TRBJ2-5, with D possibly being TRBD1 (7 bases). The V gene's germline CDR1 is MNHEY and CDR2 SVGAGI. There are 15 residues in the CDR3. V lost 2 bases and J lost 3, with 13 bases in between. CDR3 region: CASSYDPGGKETQYF. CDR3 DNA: TGTGCCAGCAGTTACGATCCAGGGGGGAAAGAGACCCAGTACTTC.